The clone carrying this T cell receptor beta chain appeared a single time. Its target is not known. Germline assignment: CDR1 LGHNA and CDR2 YNFKEQ. There are 16 residues in the CDR3. V shed 1 base and J 7 bases; nucleotides not matched to a gene: 9. The data belong to a study of shared clonotypes between healthy human individuals. General study points: Rarefaction showed sorted-subset sequencing was incomplete despite large depth.

The sorted-subset replicate PCRs were given 150 to 200 ng DNA, which is tens of thousands of T cell genomes. Authors' methods: ImmunoSEQ supplied junction-only sequences lacking quality scores, so filtering was different. Data came from immunoSEQ multiplex PCR; TCRdb stores just in-frame clones and leaves some out. D and trimming come from the DNA, and the V and J calls and clone size come from that table. The data hold 730,000 or so clones, with roughly 70% observed a single time. The TCR sequence derives from a woman aged 25 to 39 in good health. The sequenced sample consisted of memory CD4+ T cells sorted from blood. Subset specified: CD45RA-negative fraction. The chain recombines TRBV4-2 with TRBJ2-2; 7 bases agree with TRBD1. The CDR3: CASSQASTGAGGELFF. In DNA, the CDR3 is TGTGCCAGCAGCCAAGCCTCTACAGGGGCGGGCGGGGAGCTGTTTTTT.